This T cell receptor beta chain was obtained from a study of shared clonotypes between healthy human individuals. Study results and caveats: Non-shared clonotypes had lower generation probabilities than clonotypes shared by all four sorted-subset donors.

CD45RO-negative, CCR7-positively selected cells formed the naive CD8 fraction, excluding terminally differentiated effector memory CD45RA+ cells. Adults of Caucasian background living in Nashville, Tennessee made up all donors. In the case of this clone: The antigen is unknown.

The test was conducted at deep level. Authors' methods: Junction-only sequences without quality scores were provided by ImmunoSEQ, so filtering was different. Data came from immunoSEQ multiplex PCR; TCRdb stores just in-frame clones and leaves some out. The V and J calls and clone size were taken over from that table, and D and trimming were inferred from the DNA. The sample includes millions of clones, over 85% of them seen just once. The CDR3 runs to 15 residues. Germline V gene data show CDR1 as SGHVS and CDR2 as FNYEAQ. V was shortened by 5 bases and J by 0 bases, with 10 bases between the two germline ends.

This sequence originates from a man aged 18 to 30 in good health. The sample was naive CD8+ T cells sorted from blood. The chain links TRBV7-6 to TRBJ1-4; TRBD1 is a possible D gene (5 bases). The CDR3 DNA follows: TGTGCCAGCAGCCCTAGGGGTGCAACTAATGAAAAACTGTTTTTT. Protein: CASSPRGATNEKLFF. Full variable domain (remainder filled in from reference TRBV7-6 and TRBJ1-4): GAGVSQSPRYKVTKRGQDVALRCDPISGHVSLYWYRQALGQGPEFLTYFNYEAQQDKSGLPNDRFSAERPEGSISTLTIQRTEQRDSAMYRCASSPRGATNEKLFFGSGTQLSVL.